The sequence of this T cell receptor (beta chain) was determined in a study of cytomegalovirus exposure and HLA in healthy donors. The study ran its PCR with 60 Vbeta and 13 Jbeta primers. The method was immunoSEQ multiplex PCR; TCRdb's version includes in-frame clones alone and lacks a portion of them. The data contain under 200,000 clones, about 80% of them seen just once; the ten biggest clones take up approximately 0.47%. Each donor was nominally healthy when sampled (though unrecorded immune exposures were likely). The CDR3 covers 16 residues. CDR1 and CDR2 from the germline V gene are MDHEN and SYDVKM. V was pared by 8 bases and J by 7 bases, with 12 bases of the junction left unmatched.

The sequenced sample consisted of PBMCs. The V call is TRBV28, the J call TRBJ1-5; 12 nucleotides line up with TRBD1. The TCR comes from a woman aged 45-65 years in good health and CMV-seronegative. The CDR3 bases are TGTGCCAGCGAGACTCCCGGGACAGGGGGCTTGCAGCCCCAGCATTTT. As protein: CASETPGTGGLQPQHF.